Listed below are T cell receptor beta chains from one sample, sequenced in a study of blood T cell repertoires in COVID-19. The table came from immunoSEQ multiplex PCR; TCRdb's copy has only in-frame clones and leaves some out. The sample holds about 240,000 clones; around four fifths are singletons and the top ten take 5.5% to 7.5%. The specimen sequenced was peripheral blood. These receptors came from a woman aged 60-75 years with active or convalescent COVID-19. The CDR3 runs from the conserved cysteine through the conserved F or W. The D gene is left open where the match is weak. Some rows have no size entry. The others give once, few or many, or a class for an expanded clone.

TRBJ1-4	.	.	TRBV28	TGTGCCAGCAGCTTTGGGGCTTCACTTGCAACTAATGAAAAACTGTTTTTT	CASSFGASLATNEKLFF
TRBJ1-1	TRBD1	few	TRBV27	TGTGCCAGCAGCCCACAGGGGCCCAGGGACACTGAAGCTTTCTTT	CASSPQGPRDTEAFF
TRBJ2-1	TRBD2	.	TRBV11-3	TGTGCCAGCAGCTTAGTCACGGGAGGACCCTACAATGAGCAGTTCTTC	CASSLVTGGPYNEQFF
TRBJ2-1	TRBD1	.	TRBV19	TGTGCCAGTAGTGCGGGACAGGGAAAGTTCAATGAGCAGTTCTTC	CASSAGQGKFNEQFF
TRBJ2-1	.	.	TRBV6-5	TGTGCCAGCAGGGCAGGGTGGTCTGAGCAGTTCTTC	CASRAGWSEQFF
TRBJ1-5	.	.	TRBV6-6	TGTGCCAGCAGTTACTTAGGACATAGCAATCAGCCCCAGCATTTT	CASSYLGHSNQPQHF
TRBJ1-1	TRBD1	.	TRBV6-5	TGTGCCAGCAGTCACACAGGGGGGGGCACTGAAGCTTTCTTT	CASSHTGGGTEAFF
TRBJ2-5	TRBD1	.	TRBV14	TGTGCCAGCAGCGTCCGGACAGGGGCCGGCGAGACCCAGTACTTC	CASSVRTGAGETQYF
TRBJ1-4	TRBD1	.	TRBV30	TGTGCCTGGAGTCTCGAATCGGGACAGGGAAGAGAAAAACTGTTTTTT	CAWSLESGQGREKLFF
TRBJ1-5	.	.	TRBV19	TGTGCCAGTAGTGGGCAGGGGATTATTCATCAGCCCCAGCATTTT	CASSGQGIIHQPQHF
TRBJ1-4	.	.	TRBV28	TGTGCCAGCAGTTTTCCCGGACTGGCTGAAAAACTGTTTTTT	CASSFPGLAEKLFF
TRBJ2-6	TRBD1	.	TRBV7-9	TGTGCCAGCAGCACCACGACAGGGACCCGGGCCTCTGGGGCCAACGTCCTGACTTTC	CASSTTTGTRASGANVLTF
TRBJ1-2	.	.	TRBV28	TGTGCCAGCACCAGAAGTAACTATGGCTACACCTTC	CASTRSNYGYTF
TRBJ2-5	TRBD2	.	TRBV24-1	TGTGCCACCAGTGACCCTACTTTAGCGGGGCAAGAGACCCAGTACTTC	CATSDPTLAGQETQYF
TRBJ1-2	.	.	TRBV30	TGTGCCTGGATGGAGCGGCCCCGAGGTGGCTACACCTTC	CAWMERPRGGYTF
TRBJ2-7	TRBD1	.	TRBV5-1	TGCGCCAGCAGCTTGGGAGGGACAGGACTCTACTACGAGCAGTACTTC	CASSLGGTGLYYEQYF
TRBJ1-3	TRBD1	.	TRBV6-5	TGTGCCAGCAGCGTCGACAGGGGAGGGTACACCATATATTTT	CASSVDRGGYTIYF